This TCR beta chain comes out of a study of blood T cell repertoires in COVID-19. Study in general: The study drew acute and convalescent COVID-19 samples from the United States, Italy and Spain. Sample material is recorded as cDNA or gDNA derived from T cells, B-cell-depleted T cells, or PBMCs.

In the original processing: For nucleated cells, counts were estimated from reference gene primer amplification. This table comes from immunoSEQ multiplex PCR, and its TCRdb copy is limited to in-frame clones, with some not included. D and trimming come from the DNA, and the V and J calls and clone size come from that table. The repertoire holds under 350,000 clones, with 80% to 90% as singletons. Sequencing used PBMCs or T cells enriched from blood (not recorded which). The TCR was taken from a woman between 35 and 50 years old with acute COVID-19.

The CDR3 sequence is CASILEAAPGGDTQYF. In DNA form, the CDR3 reads TGTGCCAGCATTTTAGAGGCCGCCCCAGGGGGAGATACGCAGTATTTT. The gene calls are TRBV2 and TRBJ2-3; 7 positions match TRBD1. With 7 bases clipped from V and 5 bases from J, the junction kept 15 bases outside the gene matches. The CDR3 extends over 16 amino acids. Germline CDR1 and CDR2: SNHLY and FYNNEI.